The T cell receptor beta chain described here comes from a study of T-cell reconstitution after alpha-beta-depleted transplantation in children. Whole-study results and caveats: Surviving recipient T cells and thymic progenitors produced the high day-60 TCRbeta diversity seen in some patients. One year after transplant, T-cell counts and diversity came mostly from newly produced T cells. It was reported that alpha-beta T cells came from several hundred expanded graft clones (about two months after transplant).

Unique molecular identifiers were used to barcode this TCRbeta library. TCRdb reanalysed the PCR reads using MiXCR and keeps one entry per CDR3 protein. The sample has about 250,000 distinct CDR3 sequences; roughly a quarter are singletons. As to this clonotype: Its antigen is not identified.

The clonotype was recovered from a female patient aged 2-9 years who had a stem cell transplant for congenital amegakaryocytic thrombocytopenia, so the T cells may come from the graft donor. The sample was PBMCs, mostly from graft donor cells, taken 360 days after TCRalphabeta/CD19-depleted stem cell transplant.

CDR3 DNA sequence: TGTGCCAGCAGCCCCAAGGGACTAGCGGGAGTAAATGAGCAGTTCTTC. This sequence encodes CASSPKGLAGVNEQFF. The V gene is TRBV7-9, the J gene TRBJ2-1; 14 positions agree with TRBD2. Per the germline V gene, CDR1 is SEHNR and CDR2 is FQNEAQ (reference sequence). The V segment lost 5 bases and the J segment 7 bases; nucleotides outside the gene matches: 7. CDR3 length: 16 residues.